The present T cell receptor (beta chain) was sequenced within a study of vaccination and CD4 T cells after COVID-19. Turning to the study itself: Six males and four females, two of them Hispanic, were enrolled as convalescents.

Whole-study findings and limits: In convalescent patients, 304 of 307 vaccine-specific clones were spike mono-reactive.

The Oncomine TCR Beta short-read assay was what sequenced the DNA obtained from cultured CD4+ T cells. Scientists extracted genomic DNA from CD4+ T cells grown in culture. Each CDR3 protein is one row after TCRdb ran MiXCR on the PCR reads. The profile shows about 22,000 distinct CDR3 sequences, more than 30% of them singletons. The CDR3 is 16 amino acids. V was pared by 4 bases and J by 0 bases, with 12 bases between. CDR1 KGHDR and CDR2 SFDVKD come from the germline V gene. The time point: late sampling 161 to 241 days after vaccination in a few convalescent patients. Treatment described: approximately 11-day PBMC culture with coronavirus spike peptide pools or control peptides (ViraFEST assay). As regards this clonotype: Antigen unknown.

The chain links TRBV24-1 to TRBJ2-1, with D uncertain. This material consisted of CD4+ T cells from blood, cultured in vitro, taken about 7 months after SARS-CoV-2 vaccination. This receptor was obtained from a human donor who had recovered from COVID-19. As DNA, the CDR3 is TGTGCCACCAGTGAAGTAGGCCCTAGCTCCTACAATGAGCAGTTCTTC. This codes for CATSEVGPSSYNEQFF.